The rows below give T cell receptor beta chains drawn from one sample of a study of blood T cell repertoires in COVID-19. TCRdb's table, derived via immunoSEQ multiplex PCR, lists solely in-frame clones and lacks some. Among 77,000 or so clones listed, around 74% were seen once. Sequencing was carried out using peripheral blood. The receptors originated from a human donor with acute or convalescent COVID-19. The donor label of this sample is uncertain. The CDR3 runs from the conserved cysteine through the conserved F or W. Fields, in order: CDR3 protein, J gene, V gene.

CDR3aa: CASRGTDNTEAFF
j_gene: TRBJ1-1
v_gene: TRBV19

CDR3aa: CASRQLGGGQETQYF
j_gene: TRBJ2-5
v_gene: TRBV28

CDR3aa: CASGQTGGNTIYF
j_gene: TRBJ1-3
v_gene: TRBV12-5

CDR3aa: CASSLGTRNEQFF
j_gene: TRBJ2-1
v_gene: TRBV5-1

CDR3aa: CASSLEGGTGNNEQFF
j_gene: TRBJ2-1
v_gene: TRBV5-1

CDR3aa: CASSRLPGQDYEQYF
j_gene: TRBJ2-7
v_gene: TRBV7-2

CDR3aa: CASSIARNTIYF
j_gene: TRBJ1-3
v_gene: TRBV19

CDR3aa: CASCRENNQPQHF
j_gene: TRBJ1-5
v_gene: TRBV2

CDR3aa: CASSLGGTSQETQYF
j_gene: TRBJ2-5
v_gene: TRBV7-9

CDR3aa: CATSRDPGYSNQPQHF
j_gene: TRBJ1-5
v_gene: TRBV15

CDR3aa: CASSDWASGRAANEQFF
j_gene: TRBJ2-1
v_gene: TRBV2

CDR3aa: CASSLDGTAYNEQFF
j_gene: TRBJ2-1
v_gene: TRBV5-1

CDR3aa: CASSLSPSGDNEQFF
j_gene: TRBJ2-1
v_gene: TRBV5-4

CDR3aa: CASILHRNTEAFF
j_gene: TRBJ1-1
v_gene: TRBV12-3/TRBV12-4

CDR3aa: CASSPREMREQFF
j_gene: TRBJ2-1
v_gene: TRBV5-4

CDR3aa: CSVMTGVMNTEAFF
j_gene: TRBJ1-1
v_gene: TRBV29-1